The present TCR beta chain was sequenced within a study of blood T cell repertoires in COVID-19. Profiled with immunoSEQ multiplex PCR; TCRdb holds only in-frame clones, not every one. This table has approximately 220,000 clones, about 87% appearing once. CDR1 and CDR2 (germline): SGHRS, YFSETQ. The CDR3 covers 15 residues. Between the trimmed V and J ends, which lost 0 bases and 2 bases, there was a span of 9 bases. The TCR comes from a young woman who had recovered from COVID-19. Sequencing was performed on PBMCs or T cells enriched from blood (not recorded which). The chain employs TRBV5-1 and TRBJ1-3; TRBD1 might be the D (5 bases). The CDR3 is CASSLEGFAGNTIYF. The CDR3 nucleotides read TGCGCCAGCAGCTTGGAGGGGTTCGCTGGAAACACCATATATTTT. Variable domain in full (rest from reference TRBV5-1 and TRBJ1-3): KAGVTQTPRYLIKTRGQQVTLSCSPISGHRSVSWYQQTPGQGLQFLFEYFSETQRNKGNFPGRFSGRQFSNSRSEMNVSTLELGDSALYLCASSLEGFAGNTIYFGEGSWLTVV.